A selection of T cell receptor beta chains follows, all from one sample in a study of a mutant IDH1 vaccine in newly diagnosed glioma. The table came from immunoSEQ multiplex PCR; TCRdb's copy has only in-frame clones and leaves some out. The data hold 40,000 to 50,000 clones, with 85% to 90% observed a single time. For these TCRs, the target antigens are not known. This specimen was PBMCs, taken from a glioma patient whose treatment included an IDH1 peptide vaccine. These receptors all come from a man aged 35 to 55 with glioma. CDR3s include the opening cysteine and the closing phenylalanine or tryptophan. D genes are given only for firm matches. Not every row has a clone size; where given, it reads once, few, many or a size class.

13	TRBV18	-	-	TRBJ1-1	CASSGQGDTEAFF	TGTGCCAGCTCTGGGCAGGGAGACACTGAAGCTTTCTTT
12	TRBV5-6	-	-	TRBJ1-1	CASSLAISEAFF	TGTGCCAGCAGCTTGGCCATAAGTGAAGCTTTCTTT
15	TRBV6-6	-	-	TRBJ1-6	CAGSRGGRNNSPLHF	TGTGCCGGAAGTCGGGGGGGGCGGAATAATTCACCCCTCCACTTT
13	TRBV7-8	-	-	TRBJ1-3	CASSFPYGNTIYF	TGTGCCAGCAGCTTTCCGTACGGAAACACCATATATTTT
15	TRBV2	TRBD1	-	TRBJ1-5	CASRPITGDNQPQHF	TGTGCCAGCCGTCCCATCACAGGGGACAATCAGCCCCAGCATTTT
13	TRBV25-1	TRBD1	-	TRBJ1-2	CASSATGTYGYTF	TGTGCCAGCAGTGCGACAGGGACCTATGGCTACACCTTC
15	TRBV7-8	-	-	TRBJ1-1	CASSRGSNPGTEAFF	TGTGCCAGCAGCCGTGGAAGTAACCCGGGCACTGAAGCTTTCTTT
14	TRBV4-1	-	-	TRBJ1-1	CASSQRLSPREAFF	TGCGCCAGCAGCCAAAGGTTAAGTCCTAGGGAAGCTTTCTTT
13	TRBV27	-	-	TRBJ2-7	CASSFASSYEQYF	TGTGCCAGCAGTTTCGCCAGCTCCTACGAGCAGTACTTC
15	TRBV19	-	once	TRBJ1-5	CASSIGGQSNQPQHF	TGTGCCAGTAGTATCGGAGGACAGAGCAATCAGCCCCAGCATTTT
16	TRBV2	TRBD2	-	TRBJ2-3	CASRKVAGGSTDTQYF	TGTGCCAGTCGAAAGGTAGCGGGGGGGAGTACAGATACGCAGTATTTT
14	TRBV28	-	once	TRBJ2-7	CASSLGGVGYEQYF	TGTGCCAGCAGTTTAGGAGGGGTAGGCTACGAGCAGTACTTC
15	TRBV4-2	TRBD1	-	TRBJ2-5	CASSPGTGEGETQYF	TGTGCCAGCAGCCCCGGGACAGGGGAGGGGGAGACCCAGTACTTC
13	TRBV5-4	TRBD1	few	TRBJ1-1	CASSRDSWVEAFF	TGTGCCAGCAGCCGGGACAGCTGGGTTGAAGCTTTCTTT
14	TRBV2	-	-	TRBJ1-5	CASSGVDINQPQHF	TGTGCCAGCAGCGGGGTGGACATCAATCAGCCCCAGCATTTT
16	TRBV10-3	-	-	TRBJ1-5	CAISDKGAFSNQPQHF	TGTGCCATCAGTGATAAGGGAGCTTTTAGCAATCAGCCCCAGCATTTT
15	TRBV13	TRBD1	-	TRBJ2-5	CASSLVWDRKETQYF	TGTGCCAGCAGCTTAGTTTGGGACAGGAAAGAGACCCAGTACTTC
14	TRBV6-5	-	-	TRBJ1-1	CASTQDSMNTEAFF	TGTGCCAGCACCCAAGACAGTATGAACACTGAAGCTTTCTTT
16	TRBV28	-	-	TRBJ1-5	CASSRSGTKKGQPQHF	TGTGCCAGCAGTCGCTCCGGGACCAAAAAAGGTCAGCCCCAGCATTTT
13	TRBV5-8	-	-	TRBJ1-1	CASSPRRNTEAFF	TGTGCCAGCAGCCCTCGACGGAACACTGAAGCTTTCTTT
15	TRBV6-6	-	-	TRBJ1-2	CASSYSGGAGYGYTF	TGTGCCAGCAGTTACTCGGGGGGCGCGGGCTATGGCTACACCTTC
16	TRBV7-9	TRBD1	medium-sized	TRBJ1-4	CASSWGQLPLNEKLFF	TGTGCCAGCAGCTGGGGACAGCTCCCACTAAATGAAAAACTGTTTTTT
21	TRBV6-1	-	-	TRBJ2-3	CASSEARTPGPNIPRTDTQYF	TGTGCCAGCAGTGAAGCGCGAACCCCGGGCCCAAATATCCCCCGCACAGATACGCAGTATTTT
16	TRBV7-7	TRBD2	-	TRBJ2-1	CASSLRPSGSYNEQFF	TGTGCTAGCAGCTTACGGCCTAGCGGATCCTACAATGAGCAGTTCTTC
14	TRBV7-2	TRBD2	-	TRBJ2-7	CASSLSGGPYEQYF	TGTGCCAGCAGCTTAAGCGGGGGCCCCTACGAGCAGTACTTC
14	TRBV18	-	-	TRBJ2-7	CASSPPTASYEQYF	TGTGCCAGCTCACCACCGACGGCCTCCTACGAGCAGTACTTC
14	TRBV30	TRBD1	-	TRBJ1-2	CAWKRTGGGYGYTF	TGTGCCTGGAAACGGACAGGGGGTGGCTATGGCTACACCTTC
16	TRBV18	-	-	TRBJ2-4	CASSPSTRLAKNIQYF	TGTGCCAGCTCACCAAGCACCAGGCTAGCCAAAAACATTCAGTACTTC
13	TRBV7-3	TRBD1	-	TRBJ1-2	CASSPTTGGSYTF	TGTGCCAGCAGCCCCACCACAGGGGGAAGCTACACCTTC
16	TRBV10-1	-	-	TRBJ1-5	CASSEKGVYSNQPQHF	TGCGCCAGCAGTGAAAAGGGGGTTTATAGCAATCAGCCCCAGCATTTT
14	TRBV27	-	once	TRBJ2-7	CASSLDGGSYEQYF	TGTGCCAGCAGTTTGGACGGAGGCTCCTACGAGCAGTACTTC
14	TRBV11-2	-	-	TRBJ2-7	CASSFTGNSYEQYF	TGTGCCAGCAGTTTTACGGGAAACTCCTACGAGCAGTACTTC
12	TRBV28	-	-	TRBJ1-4	CASSFRREKLFF	TGTGCCAGCAGTTTCAGGAGAGAAAAACTGTTTTTT
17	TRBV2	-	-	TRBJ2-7	CASSEALLGAPGYEQYF	TGTGCCAGCAGTGAAGCGCTTCTGGGGGCCCCGGGTTACGAGCAGTACTTC
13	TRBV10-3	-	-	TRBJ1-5	CAIRDSFNQPQHF	TGTGCCATCAGGGACAGTTTCAATCAGCCCCAGCATTTT
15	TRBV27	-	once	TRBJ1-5	CASSLMGRSNQPQHF	TGTGCCAGCAGTCTCATGGGACGGAGCAATCAGCCCCAGCATTTT
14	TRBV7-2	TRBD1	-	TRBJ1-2	CASSLGRGNYGYTF	TGTGCCAGCAGCTTAGGCAGGGGGAACTATGGCTACACCTTC
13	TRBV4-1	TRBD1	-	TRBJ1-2	CASGRDRDYGYTF	TGCGCCAGCGGAAGGGACAGAGATTATGGCTACACCTTC
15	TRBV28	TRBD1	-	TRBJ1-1	CASSLDRDGGTEAFF	TGTGCCAGCAGTTTGGACAGGGATGGGGGCACTGAAGCTTTCTTT
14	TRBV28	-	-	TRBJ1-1	CASSLSGGATEAFF	TGTGCCAGCAGTTTATCTGGCGGCGCCACTGAAGCTTTCTTT
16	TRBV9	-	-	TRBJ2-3	CASSVATAPSTDTQYF	TGTGCCAGCAGCGTAGCAACCGCTCCTAGCACAGATACGCAGTATTTT
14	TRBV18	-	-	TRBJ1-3	CASSPQSKGNTIYF	TGTGCCAGCTCACCCCAGAGTAAAGGAAACACCATATATTTT
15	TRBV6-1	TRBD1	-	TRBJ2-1	CASSERTGDYNEQFF	TGTGCCAGCAGTGAAAGGACAGGGGACTACAATGAGCAGTTCTTC
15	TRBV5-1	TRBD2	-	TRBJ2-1	CASSLVGREYNEQFF	TGCGCCAGCAGCTTGGTCGGGAGGGAATACAATGAGCAGTTCTTC
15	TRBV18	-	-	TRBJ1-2	CASSRGTEDLYGYTF	TGTGCCAGCTCACGAGGGACGGAAGACCTCTATGGCTACACCTTC
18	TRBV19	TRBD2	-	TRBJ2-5	CASSIVTSGAILQETQYF	TGTGCCAGTAGTATTGTCACTAGCGGGGCTATCCTCCAAGAGACCCAGTACTTC
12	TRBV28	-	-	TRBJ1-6	CASAGGNSPLHF	TGTGCCTCCGCGGGTGGCAATTCACCCCTCCACTTT
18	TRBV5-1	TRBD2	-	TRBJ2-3	CASSPGLAPGGGADTQYF	TGCGCCAGCAGCCCGGGACTAGCGCCCGGAGGTGGGGCAGATACGCAGTATTTT
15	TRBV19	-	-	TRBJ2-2	CASSSRGAFAGELFF	TGTGCCAGTAGTTCCCGCGGGGCTTTCGCCGGGGAGCTGTTTTTT
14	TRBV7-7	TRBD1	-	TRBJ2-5	CASSPRQGRETQYF	TGTGCCAGCAGCCCCCGACAGGGTCGTGAGACCCAGTACTTC
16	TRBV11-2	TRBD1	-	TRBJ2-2	CASSQAQGADTGELFF	TGTGCCAGCAGCCAAGCACAGGGGGCGGACACCGGGGAGCTGTTTTTT
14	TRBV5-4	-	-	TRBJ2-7	CACRGTLDSYEQYF	TGTGCCTGTCGGGGGACCCTCGACTCCTACGAGCAGTACTTC
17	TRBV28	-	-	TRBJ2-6	CASSLHARGSGANVLTF	TGTGCCAGCAGTTTACATGCCCGGGGTTCTGGGGCCAACGTCCTGACTTTC